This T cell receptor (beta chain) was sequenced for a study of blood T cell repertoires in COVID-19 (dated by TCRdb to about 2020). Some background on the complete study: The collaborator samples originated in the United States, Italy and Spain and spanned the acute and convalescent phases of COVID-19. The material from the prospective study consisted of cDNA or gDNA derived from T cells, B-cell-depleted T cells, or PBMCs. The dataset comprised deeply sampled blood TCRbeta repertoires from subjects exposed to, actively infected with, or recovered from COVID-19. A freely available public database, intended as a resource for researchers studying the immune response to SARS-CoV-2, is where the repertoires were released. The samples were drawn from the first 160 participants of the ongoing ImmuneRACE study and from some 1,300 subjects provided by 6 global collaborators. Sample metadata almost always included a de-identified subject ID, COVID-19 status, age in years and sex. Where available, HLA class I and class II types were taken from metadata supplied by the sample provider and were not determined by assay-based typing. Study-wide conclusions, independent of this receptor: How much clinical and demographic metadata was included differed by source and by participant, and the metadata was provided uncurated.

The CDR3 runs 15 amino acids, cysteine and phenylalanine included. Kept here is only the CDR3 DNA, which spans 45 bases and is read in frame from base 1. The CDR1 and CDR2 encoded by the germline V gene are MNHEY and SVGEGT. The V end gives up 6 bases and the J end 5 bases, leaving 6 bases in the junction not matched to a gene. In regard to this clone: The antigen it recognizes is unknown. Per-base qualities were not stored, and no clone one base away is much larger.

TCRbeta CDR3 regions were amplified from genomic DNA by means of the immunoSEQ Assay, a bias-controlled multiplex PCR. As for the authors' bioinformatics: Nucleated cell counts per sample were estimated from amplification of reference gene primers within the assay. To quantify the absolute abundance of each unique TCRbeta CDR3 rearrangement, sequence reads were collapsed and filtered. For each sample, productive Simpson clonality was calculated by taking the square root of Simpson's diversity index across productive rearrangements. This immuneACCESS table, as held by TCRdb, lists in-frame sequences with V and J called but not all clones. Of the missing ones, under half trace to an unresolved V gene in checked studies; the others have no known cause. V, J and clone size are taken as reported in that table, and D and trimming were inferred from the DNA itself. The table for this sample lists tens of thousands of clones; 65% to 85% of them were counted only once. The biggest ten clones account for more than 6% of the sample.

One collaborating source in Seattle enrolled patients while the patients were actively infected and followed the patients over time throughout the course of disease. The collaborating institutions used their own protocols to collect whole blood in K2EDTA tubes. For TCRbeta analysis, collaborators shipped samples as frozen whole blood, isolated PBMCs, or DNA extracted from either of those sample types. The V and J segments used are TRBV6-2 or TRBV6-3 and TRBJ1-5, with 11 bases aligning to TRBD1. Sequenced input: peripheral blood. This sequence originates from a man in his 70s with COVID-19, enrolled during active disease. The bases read TGTGCCAGCAGCACATGGGACAGGGGGGATCAGCCCCAGCATTTT. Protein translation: CASSTWDRGDQPQHF.